This T cell receptor beta chain was sequenced in a study of human T cells and chemical hapten exposure. Study context: Weekly diphenylcyclopropenone doses were given to patients' scalps across the roughly 25-week study.

Original analysis: Per sample, the median was around 100,000 TCRs, with values from 23,224 to 690,600. TCRdb used MiXCR to reprocess the RACE reads, holding one entry per CDR3 protein. None of the V and J calls come from the authors' own analysis; TCRdb made them. The sample shows 35,000 to 50,000 distinct CDR3 sequences, more than 9% of them seen only once. Germline V lookup: CDR1 SGHVS, CDR2 FNYEAQ. The V and J ends lost 6 bases and 8 bases, in that order; junction bases with no gene match: 9. The CDR3 extends over 15 amino acids. Time point reported: patch test 2, 6 weeks after DPC sensitization. The treatment here: therapeutic diphenylcyclopropenone sensitization with weekly scalp DPC. Unfractionated whole blood yielded total RNA. Comments on this clonotype: Its antigen is undetermined.

Study-wide results and caveats: TCRs whose frequency exceeded 1 in 1000 remained the same following DPC sensitization. A positive correlation with patch test score was shown by PT1 expanded TCR counts.

This chain connects TRBV7-6 to TRBJ1-6; 8 bases are a match to TRBD1. The receptor comes from a woman in her 30s with alopecia areata. Some clones in this sample may be carry-over from other donors' samples. The starting material was whole blood, obtained in connection with sensitization to the hapten diphenylcyclopropenone (DPC). The CDR3 spells CASSSTGGRDSPLHF. CDR3 DNA: TGTGCCAGCAGTTCTACAGGGGGTAGGGATTCACCCCTCCACTTT.